This note documents a single TCR beta chain sequence. This record belongs to a study of technical replicates of blood from a handful of donors. TCRdb's table, derived via immunoSEQ multiplex PCR, lists solely in-frame clones and lacks some. The sample consists of nearly 90,000 clones, roughly 94% of them appearing once. The sequence was obtained from a human donor in good health. The sequenced sample was T cells isolated from PBMCs.

The CDR3 spells CASSLALLAGPDTQYF. The CDR3 DNA reads TGCGCCAGCAGCTTGGCCTTACTAGCGGGCCCAGATACGCAGTATTTT. The J gene is TRBJ2-3, the V gene TRBV5-1, with 9 nucleotides matching TRBD2. Unmatched junction bases numbered 6, after V lost 0 bases and J lost 4 bases. This CDR3 is built from 16 residues. Germline loops: CDR1 SGHRS, CDR2 YFSETQ.